Listed below are T cell receptor beta chains from one sample, sequenced in a study of Graves' ophthalmopathy and Graves' hyperthyroidism. Via MiXCR, TCRdb re-called the multiplex PCR reads, giving one row per CDR3 protein. The data contain about 740,000 distinct CDR3 sequences, 40% of them singletons. The material sequenced was peripheral blood. Receptor source: an adult man with Graves' ophthalmopathy. CDR3s include the opening cysteine and the closing phenylalanine or tryptophan. A D gene is named only where the DNA matches it firmly. A clone size is listed for some rows: how often the clone was seen (once, few, many), or a class if it is expanded.

CDR3nt: TGTGCCATCAGGAGGGCTAGCGATTACGAGCAGTACTTC; CDR3aa: CAIRRASDYEQYF; j_gene: TRBJ2-7; v_gene: TRBV10-3; d_gene: NA; len: 13; abundance: NA
CDR3nt: TGCGCCAGCAGCTTGATGGGGGTTAATGAAAAACTGTTTTTT; CDR3aa: CASSLMGVNEKLFF; j_gene: TRBJ1-4; v_gene: TRBV5-1; d_gene: NA; len: 14; abundance: NA
CDR3nt: TGCAGTGCCACAACCCCCAGTGGAGGATTTAAAGAGACCCAGTACTTC; CDR3aa: CSATTPSGGFKETQYF; j_gene: TRBJ2-5; v_gene: TRBV20-1; d_gene: NA; len: 16; abundance: few
CDR3nt: TGTGCCAGCCGGAAGAAGGGACAGGGGGCAAAGAACACTGAAGCTTTCTTT; CDR3aa: CASRKKGQGAKNTEAFF; j_gene: TRBJ1-1; v_gene: TRBV19; d_gene: TRBD1; len: 17; abundance: NA
CDR3nt: TGTGCCAGTAGTCGGGTGGGGCAGTTGGACACTGAAGCTTTCTTT; CDR3aa: CASSRVGQLDTEAFF; j_gene: TRBJ1-1; v_gene: TRBV19; d_gene: NA; len: 15; abundance: NA
CDR3nt: TGTGCCAGCAGCCGAGCTCCAGGGGTCCCACCCCTCCACTTT; CDR3aa: CASSRAPGVPPLHF; j_gene: TRBJ1-6; v_gene: TRBV11-2; d_gene: NA; len: 14; abundance: few
CDR3nt: TGTGCCAGCAGTTACTCGAAGGGACAGGTCAGAAACTATGGCTACACCTTC; CDR3aa: CASSYSKGQVRNYGYTF; j_gene: TRBJ1-2; v_gene: TRBV6-2/TRBV6-3; d_gene: TRBD1; len: 17; abundance: NA
CDR3nt: TGTGCCAGCAGCTTATTCGGGACAGGGGGCGACACCGGGGAGCTGTTTTTT; CDR3aa: CASSLFGTGGDTGELFF; j_gene: TRBJ2-2; v_gene: TRBV7-9; d_gene: TRBD1; len: 17; abundance: NA
CDR3nt: TGCGCCAGCGGACTCGAGGGTTACCTGAGCAATCAGCCCCAGCATTTT; CDR3aa: CASGLEGYLSNQPQHF; j_gene: TRBJ1-5; v_gene: TRBV5-1; d_gene: NA; len: 16; abundance: NA
CDR3nt: TGTGCCAGCAGCCGGCAGGGTGAGCCATCTGGAAACACCATATATTTT; CDR3aa: CASSRQGEPSGNTIYF; j_gene: TRBJ1-3; v_gene: TRBV12-3/TRBV12-4; d_gene: NA; len: 16; abundance: NA
CDR3nt: TGCAGGGCCATCCCACCGGGACATAACTACGAGCAGTACTTC; CDR3aa: CRAIPPGHNYEQYF; j_gene: TRBJ2-7; v_gene: TRBV20-1; d_gene: NA; len: 14; abundance: few
CDR3nt: TGTGCCATCACTGCCGACAGAAACTATGGCTACACCTTC; CDR3aa: CAITADRNYGYTF; j_gene: TRBJ1-2; v_gene: TRBV10-3; d_gene: NA; len: 13; abundance: many
CDR3nt: TGTGCCATCGATGCAGGGACAGGGGGCACTGAAGCTTTCTTT; CDR3aa: CAIDAGTGGTEAFF; j_gene: TRBJ1-1; v_gene: TRBV10-3; d_gene: TRBD1; len: 14; abundance: few
CDR3nt: TGTGCCATCCGAACGGACAGCCACCCTCCTGAAGCTTTCTTT; CDR3aa: CAIRTDSHPPEAFF; j_gene: TRBJ1-1; v_gene: TRBV10-3; d_gene: NA; len: 14; abundance: many
CDR3nt: TGTGCCAGTATACGAGCGGGAAACTCCTACGAGCAGTACTTC; CDR3aa: CASIRAGNSYEQYF; j_gene: TRBJ2-7; v_gene: TRBV6-6; d_gene: TRBD2; len: 14; abundance: few
CDR3nt: TGCAGTGCTCAAAACAGCCCAACTAATGAAAAACTGTTCTTT; CDR3aa: CSAQNSPTNEKLFF; j_gene: TRBJ1-4; v_gene: TRBV20-1; d_gene: NA; len: 14; abundance: NA
CDR3nt: TGTGCCAGCAGTGAAGCGTCAGGTCAACTTTACGAGCAGTACTTC; CDR3aa: CASSEASGQLYEQYF; j_gene: TRBJ2-7; v_gene: TRBV10-3; d_gene: NA; len: 15; abundance: few
CDR3nt: TGTGCCAGCACCGGACAGGGGAGAGAGACCCAGTACTTC; CDR3aa: CASTGQGRETQYF; j_gene: TRBJ2-5; v_gene: TRBV25-1; d_gene: TRBD1; len: 13; abundance: NA